Listed here are 32 T cell receptor beta chains from one sample, sequenced in a study of T cell repertoires in cytomegalovirus infection (dated by TCRdb to about 2019). These receptors lack a known antigen. Per the publication, the treatment or condition label means: in vitro stimulation with specific CMV peptide epitopes to enrich CMV-specific T cells. The data were produced on an Illumina HiSeq 1500. Using fastp at Q25 and MiXCR, TCRdb reprocessed the public reads and kept productive beta chains. When rows share a CDR3 protein, they turn into one entry using the most common DNA and genes. The sample yields 340,000 or so distinct CDR3 sequences; about 25% were counted once. The ten largest clones represent about 14% of the sample. This sample comprised cultured PBMCs, obtained from culture after CMV antigen stimulation. Every receptor here comes from a human donor in good health (CMV status not recorded). Some clones in this sample may be carry-over from other donors' samples.

This clonotype was found a few times. The chain employs TRBV20-1 and TRBJ2-3, with a possible D match to TRBD1 (5 bases). The CDR3 contains 15 residues. Trimming removed 4 bases from V and 0 bases from J, with 14 bases in between. The germline CDR1 and CDR2 sequences are DFQATT and SNEGSKA (reference sequence). The CDR3 loop is CSATTQGGSTDTQYF. CDR3 DNA sequence: TGCAGTGCTACGACTCAGGGCGGTAGCACAGATACGCAGTATTTT.

This chain joins TRBV29-1 and TRBJ1-5, with D possibly TRBD1 on 6 matching bases. V was shortened by 7 bases and J by 1 base, with 14 bases between the two germline ends. The CDR3 has 14 amino acids. Germline lookup yields CDR1 SQVTM and CDR2 ANQGSEA. The chain's CDR3 is CSAGGVSSNQPQHF. CDR3 DNA: TGCAGCGCCGGGGGCGTATCGAGCAATCAGCCCCAGCATTTT.

Ten or more counts support this clonotype. The genes are TRBV7-2 and TRBJ1-1; D unresolved. The CDR3 runs to 14 residues. CDR1 is SGHTA, CDR2 FQGNSA, per germline. Trimming pared 3 bases from V and 0 bases from J, leaving 8 bases between. In nucleotides, the CDR3 is TGTGCCAGCAGCTTGGGTGCGGTGAACACTGAAGCTTTCTTT. Translating it yields CASSLGAVNTEAFF.

In its sample, this clonotype was seen a few times. Germline and junction disagree at one end, which may indicate a read error. V is TRBV27 and J is TRBJ1-1; D might be TRBD1 (6 bases). This CDR3 comprises 15 residues. CDR1 is MNHEY and CDR2 is SMNVEV in the germline V gene (reference sequence). In DNA form, the CDR3 reads TGTGCCAGCAGTTTCCGGGGGCTAGCGGGCACTGAAGTTTTCTTT. Its protein is CASSFRGLAGTEVFF.

The chain carries TRBV11-2 and TRBJ2-5; maybe TRBD2 (7 bases). Germline V gene data show CDR1 as SGHAT and CDR2 as FQNNGV. V lost 5 bases to trimming and J lost 4 bases, with 17 bases between them. The CDR3 totals 15 residues. The DNA of the CDR3 is TGTGCCAGCAGCCGAGGGGGAGGGACTACAGAGACCCAGTACTTC. Translating gives CASSRGGGTTETQYF.

In DNA, the CDR3 is TGTGCCAGCAGCTTGGCTACAGGGGCCGCTTTCTTT. Protein sequence: CASSLATGAAFF. The chain combines TRBV5-6 with TRBJ1-1; 7 bases agree with TRBD1. The CDR3 consists of 12 residues. Looked up from germline, CDR1 is SGHDT and CDR2 is YYEEEE. The trim removed 0 bases at V and 11 bases at J, leaving 4 bases unmatched.

CDR3 bases: TGCAGCGTTGAAGACACAGGGGGCGAGAGTGAAGCTTTCTTT. It codes for CSVEDTGGESEAFF. V gene TRBV29-1 combines with J gene TRBJ1-1; TRBD1 matches 9 bases. The CDR3 length is 14 residues. With 0 bases clipped from V and 7 bases from J, the junction kept 6 bases outside the gene matches. Germline-derived CDR1 and CDR2 are SQVTM and ANQGSEA.

The chain is built from TRBV20-1 and TRBJ2-1; D unclear. CDR3 size: 11 residues. Germline V gene data show CDR1 as DFQATT and CDR2 as SNEGSKA (reference sequence). Trimming pared 0 bases from V and 6 bases from J, leaving 3 bases between. The CDR3 region is CSAREGNEQFF. The CDR3 region has the DNA TGCAGTGCTAGAGAGGGCAATGAGCAGTTCTTC.

The genes are TRBV24-1 and TRBJ2-1, with 12 positions matching TRBD1. V lost 3 bases and J lost 7; bases outside the gene matches: 9. CDR3 length: 17 residues. Germline V CDR1 and CDR2: KGHDR, SFDVKD. For the CDR3, the DNA is TGTGCCACCAGTGATCCGGGGACAGGGGGCGCGAGGAATGAGCAGTTCTTC. Amino acid sequence: CATSDPGTGGARNEQFF.

Ten or more counts support this clonotype. This chain uses TRBV7-2 with TRBJ2-3; TRBD2 is a possible D gene (5 bases). The CDR3 is 15 amino acids. Germline-derived CDR1 and CDR2 are SGHTA and FQGNSA. V lost 5 bases to trimming and J lost 2 bases, with 14 bases between them. CDR3 loop: CASSAQGADTDTQYF. The DNA for the CDR3 is TGTGCCAGCAGCGCTCAAGGAGCGGACACAGATACGCAGTATTTT.

The chain joins TRBV20-1 to TRBJ1-4; D is ambiguous. The germline gives CDR1 DFQATT, CDR2 SNEGSKA (reference sequence). CDR3 length: 12 amino acids. Trimming removed 1 base at V and 7 bases at J, with 7 bases between. CDR3: CSARVSPEKLFF. The CDR3 bases are TGCAGTGCTAGAGTTAGCCCTGAAAAACTGTTTTTT.

This clonotype was counted many times. V is TRBV7-9 and J is TRBJ1-3; D might be TRBD1 (5 bases). V gave up 5 bases and J gave up 0 bases, with 17 bases separating them. The CDR3 sequence is 17 residues long. The germline CDR1 and CDR2 sequences are SEHNR and FQNEAQ (reference sequence). CDR3 in amino acids: CASSLLTATSSGNTIYF. The CDR3 region has the DNA TGTGCCAGCAGCCTTTTGACAGCAACGAGCTCTGGAAACACCATATATTTT.

V is TRBV4-1 and J is TRBJ2-1; the match to TRBD2 covers 12 bases. The CDR3 is 16 amino acids. Germline V gene sequence: CDR1 MGHRA, CDR2 YSYEKL. Germline trimming cut 0 bases from V and 7 bases from J; bases unmatched to any gene: 4. CDR3 sequence reads: CASSQEPGLAGNEQFF. Here the CDR3 DNA reads TGCGCCAGCAGCCAAGAACCCGGACTAGCGGGGAATGAGCAGTTCTTC.

This clonotype was detected only a few times. The rearrangement uses TRBV19 and TRBJ2-2; 14 bases are shared with TRBD2. CDR3 length: 18 amino acids. Unmatched junction bases numbered 7, after V lost 6 bases and J lost 1 base. The germline V gene has CDR1 LNHDA and CDR2 SQIVND (reference sequence). This CDR3 reads CASSGGLAGVVNTGELFF. Here the CDR3 DNA reads TGTGCCAGTAGCGGGGGACTAGCGGGAGTCGTGAACACCGGGGAGCTGTTTTTT.

In this sample, this clonotype turned up a few times. The chain has TRBV7-2 and TRBJ1-1, with TRBD1 as a possible D gene (5 bases). V gave up 6 bases and J gave up 0 bases, with 11 bases separating them. CDR3 length equals 14 residues. Germline CDR1 is SGHTA and CDR2 is FQGNSA. The CDR3 region has the DNA TGTGCCAGCAGGATGACGGACATGAACACTGAAGCTTTCTTT. This translates into CASRMTDMNTEAFF.

This rearrangement joins TRBV4-1 to TRBJ2-2; 8 bases are a match to TRBD2. Trimming removed 4 bases from V and 3 bases from J; junction bases left unmatched: 4. The length of the CDR3 is 15 residues. Germline CDR1 MGHRA, CDR2 YSYEKL. DNA of the CDR3: TGCGCCAGCAGCCCGGGACTAGGTTACACCGGGGAGCTGTTTTTT. Its translation is CASSPGLGYTGELFF.

In this sample, this clonotype turned up many times. V gene TRBV12-3 or TRBV12-4 combines with J gene TRBJ1-5; D is perhaps TRBD1 (6 bases). Between the trimmed V and J ends, which lost 5 bases and 4 bases, there was a span of 9 bases. The CDR3 runs 13 residues. The CDR3 spells CASSPTGNQPQHF. The CDR3 DNA is TGTGCCAGCAGTCCCACAGGGAATCAGCCCCAGCATTTT.

Only one count was recorded for this clonotype. The CDR3 sequence: CSVEDSSYGYTF. CDR3 nucleotide sequence: TGCAGCGTTGAGGACAGTAGCTATGGCTACACCTTC. The V gene is TRBV29-1, the J gene TRBJ1-2; a weak D match, TRBD1 (6 bases). CDR3 length: 12 residues. CDR1 and CDR2 from the germline V gene are SQVTM and ANQGSEA. Between the trimmed V and J ends, which lost 3 bases and 4 bases, there was a span of 9 bases.

V usage is TRBV19 and J usage is TRBJ2-1, with TRBD2 identical over 12 bases. The CDR3 loop spans 15 amino acids. Germline V gene data show CDR1 as LNHDA and CDR2 as SQIVND (reference sequence). Losses at the gene ends were 4 bases for V and 7 bases for J; bases not matched to a gene: 5. Here the CDR3 reads CASSRLAGAGNEQFF. CDR3 in DNA: TGTGCCAGTAGTAGACTAGCGGGAGCGGGGAATGAGCAGTTCTTC.

CDR3 bases: TGCGCCAGCAGCCAAGATCTCCTAGCGGGACCCGAGGAGCAGTACGTC. Its translation is CASSQDLLAGPEEQYV. V usage is TRBV4-1 and J usage is TRBJ2-7, with 9 positions matching TRBD2. V lost 0 bases and J lost 7; bases outside the gene matches: 10. The V gene's germline CDR1 is MGHRA and CDR2 YSYEKL. This CDR3 comprises 16 residues.

This clonotype was seen a few times. The CDR3 DNA follows: TGCGCCAGCAGCCAACCTACAGGGGGTAGGGCCAAAAACATTCAGTACTTC. The encoded protein is CASSQPTGGRAKNIQYF. The chain uses TRBV4-1 and TRBJ2-4; 8 bases fit TRBD1. The CDR3 is 17 residues long. From germline, CDR1 is MGHRA and CDR2 YSYEKL. The J segment lost 1 base and the V segment lost 2 bases, leaving 7 bases of the junction unmatched.

The table lists this clonotype with a few counts. The V gene is TRBV5-4, the J gene TRBJ2-2; D gene ambiguous. Germline V gives CDR1 SGHNT, CDR2 YYREEE (reference sequence). V lost 0 bases and J lost 6, with 9 bases in between. The CDR3 is 14 amino acids. In DNA, the CDR3 is TGTGCCAGCAGCTTGGGAGGTGGGCCCGGGGAGCTGTTTTTT. Protein product: CASSLGGGPGELFF.

This clonotype was picked up many times. The rearrangement joins TRBV7-9 to TRBJ1-2; possible D gene TRBD1, 5 bases. The V gene lost 5 bases and the J gene lost 3 bases, with 16 bases spanning the gap. CDR3 length equals 15 residues. Germline V gene sequence: CDR1 SEHNR, CDR2 FQNEAQ (reference sequence). Here the CDR3 DNA reads TGTGCCAGCAGCCGTCTTGGGACTGTCTACTATGGCTACACCTTC. Translated: CASSRLGTVYYGYTF.

This clonotype appeared many times. J is TRBJ2-1 and V is TRBV7-3, with D perhaps assigned TRBD1 or TRBD2 (6 bases each). The CDR3 length is 14 residues. Germline V lookup: CDR1 SGHTA, CDR2 FQGTGA. V lost 5 bases to trimming and J lost 8 bases, with 16 bases between them. CDR3 DNA: TGTGCCAGCAGCCCCGGGACAACTAGCCATGAGCAGTTCTTC. Its translation: CASSPGTTSHEQFF.

The genes are TRBV11-2 and TRBJ2-1; the match to TRBD2 covers 14 bases. The CDR3 has 20 residues. Germline assignment: CDR1 SGHAT and CDR2 FQNNGV. V was pared by 7 bases and J by 2 bases, with 16 bases of the junction left unmatched. CDR3 coding DNA: TGTGCCAGCATTCGGGGGGGGATTGGGACTAGCGGGAGAGCCTACAATGAGCAGTTCTTC. It codes for CASIRGGIGTSGRAYNEQFF.

The CDR3 spells CASSYSGGGINTGELFF. DNA for the CDR3: TGTGCCAGCAGTTACTCCGGGGGAGGGATCAACACCGGGGAGCTGTTTTTT. The V and J genes are TRBV6-5 and TRBJ2-2, with 7 bases lining up with TRBD2. Trimming took 0 bases from V and 2 from J; bases not matched to a gene: 6. This CDR3 is built from 17 residues. Germline V gene data show CDR1 as MNHEY and CDR2 as SVGAGI.

This chain uses TRBV6-2 or TRBV6-3 with TRBJ2-7; TRBD2 matches at 12 bases. The trim removed 2 bases at V and 7 bases at J, leaving 6 bases unmatched. Germline-derived CDR1 and CDR2 are MNHEY and SVGEGT. CDR3 length: 15 residues. The CDR3 coding sequence is TGTGCCAGCAGTTACGCTAGCGGGAGGGCCGGTGAGCAGTACTTC. Translated, it gives CASSYASGRAGEQYF.

The chain joins TRBV7-9 to TRBJ2-7; the D gene is possibly TRBD1 (6 bases). This CDR3 has 14 residues. Looked up from germline, CDR1 is SEHNR and CDR2 is FQNEAQ (reference sequence). Trimming cost V 5 bases and J 5 bases, with 16 bases left between them. CDR3 DNA: TGTGCCAGCAGCCCCTCAAGGGGGTCCCACGAGCAGTACTTC. The encoded protein is CASSPSRGSHEQYF. The variable domain in full, with the rest retrieved from reference TRBV7-9 and TRBJ2-7, is DTGVSQNPRHKITKRGQNVTFRCDPISEHNRLYWYRQTLGQGPEFLTYFQNEAQLEKSRLLSDRFSAERPKGSFSTLEIQRTEQGDSAMYLCASSPSRGSHEQYFGPGTRLTVT.

V gene TRBV12-3 or TRBV12-4 combines with J gene TRBJ1-2; possibly TRBD1 for D (6 bases). With 6 bases removed from V and 8 bases from J, the gap between germline ends came to 19 bases. CDR3 size: 14 residues. The CDR3 loop reads CASSNNRRGGGYTF. The CDR3 region has the DNA TGTGCCAGCAGCAATAACCGCAGGGGTGGCGGCTACACCTTC.

The gene calls are TRBV20-1 and TRBJ2-1; the D is unclear. Germline loops: CDR1 DFQATT, CDR2 SNEGSKA (reference sequence). The CDR3 contains 13 residues. With 0 bases removed from V and 6 bases from J, the gap between germline ends came to 9 bases. The CDR3 reads CSARDRWLNEQFF. The CDR3, as DNA: TGCAGTGCTAGAGATCGCTGGCTCAATGAGCAGTTCTTC.

This clonotype has just a few counts. The chain has TRBV7-9 and TRBJ2-3; 8 nucleotides align to TRBD2. The CDR3 has 15 amino acids. Germline V lookup: CDR1 SEHNR, CDR2 FQNEAQ (reference sequence). V gave up 5 bases and J gave up 5 bases; unmatched junction bases: 9. In DNA, the CDR3 is TGTGCCAGCAGCCCCTCGGGAGGGCCCAAAGATACGCAGTATTTT. Amino acid sequence: CASSPSGGPKDTQYF.

This clonotype was recorded a few times. The V call is TRBV7-8, the J call TRBJ2-5; 11 nucleotides align to TRBD1. CDR3 length equals 16 residues. In germline, CDR1 is SGHVS, CDR2 FQNEAQ. The J segment lost 1 base and the V segment lost 2 bases, leaving 3 bases of the junction unmatched. The CDR3 sequence is CASSLWGTGGQETQYF. CDR3 nucleotide sequence: TGTGCCAGCAGCTTATGGGGGACAGGGGGCCAAGAGACCCAGTACTTC.